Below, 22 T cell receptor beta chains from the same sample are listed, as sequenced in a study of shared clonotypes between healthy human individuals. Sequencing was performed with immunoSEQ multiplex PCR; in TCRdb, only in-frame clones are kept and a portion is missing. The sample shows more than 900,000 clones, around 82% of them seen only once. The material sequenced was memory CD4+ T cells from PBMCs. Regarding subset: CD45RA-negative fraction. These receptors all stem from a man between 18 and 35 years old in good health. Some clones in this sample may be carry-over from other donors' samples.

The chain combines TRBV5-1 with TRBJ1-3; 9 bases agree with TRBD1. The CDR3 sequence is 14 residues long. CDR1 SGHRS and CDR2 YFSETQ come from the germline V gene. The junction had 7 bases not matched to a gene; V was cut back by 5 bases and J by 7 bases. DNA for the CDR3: TGCGCCAGCAGTATCGGGACAGGGCCGAACACCATATATTTT. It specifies CASSIGTGPNTIYF. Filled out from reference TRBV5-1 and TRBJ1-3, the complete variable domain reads KAGVTQTPRYLIKTRGQQVTLSCSPISGHRSVSWYQQTPGQGLQFLFEYFSETQRNKGNFPGRFSGRQFSNSRSEMNVSTLELGDSALYLCASSIGTGPNTIYFGEGSWLTVV.

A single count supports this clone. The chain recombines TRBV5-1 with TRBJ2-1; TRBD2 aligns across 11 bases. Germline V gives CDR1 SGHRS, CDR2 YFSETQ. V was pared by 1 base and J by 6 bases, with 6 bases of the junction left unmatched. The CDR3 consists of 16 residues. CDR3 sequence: CASSLSPSGRINEQFF. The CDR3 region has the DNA TGCGCCAGCAGCTTGAGCCCTAGCGGGAGGATCAATGAGCAGTTCTTC.

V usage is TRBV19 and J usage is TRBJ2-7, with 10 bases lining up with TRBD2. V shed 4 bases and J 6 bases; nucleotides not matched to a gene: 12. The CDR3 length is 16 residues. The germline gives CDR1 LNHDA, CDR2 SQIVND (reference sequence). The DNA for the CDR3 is TGTGCCAGTAGTACTACGTGGACTAGCGGCCGTTCCGAGCAGTACTTC. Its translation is CASSTTWTSGRSEQYF. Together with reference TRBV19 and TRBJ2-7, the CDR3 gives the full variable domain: DGGITQSPKYLFRKEGQNVTLSCEQNLNHDAMYWYRQDPGQGLRLIYYSQIVNDFQKGDIAEGYSVSREKKESFPLTVTSAQKNPTAFYLCASSTTWTSGRSEQYFGPGTRLTVT.

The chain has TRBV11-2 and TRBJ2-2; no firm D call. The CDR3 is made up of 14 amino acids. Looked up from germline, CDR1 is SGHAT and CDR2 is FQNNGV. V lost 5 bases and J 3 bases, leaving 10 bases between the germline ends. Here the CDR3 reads CASSPRGYTGELFF. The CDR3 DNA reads TGTGCCAGCAGCCCGCGCGGCTACACCGGGGAGCTGTTTTTT.

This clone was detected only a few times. The CDR3 region is CASSLGRPKDYGYTF. CDR3 coding DNA: TGTGCCAGCAGCCTCGGACGTCCTAAGGACTATGGCTACACCTTC. This chain links TRBV9 with TRBJ1-2; D unclear. The CDR3 runs to 15 residues. Germline assignment: CDR1 SGDLS and CDR2 YYNGEE. V shed 4 bases and J shed 3 bases, with 16 bases lying between them.

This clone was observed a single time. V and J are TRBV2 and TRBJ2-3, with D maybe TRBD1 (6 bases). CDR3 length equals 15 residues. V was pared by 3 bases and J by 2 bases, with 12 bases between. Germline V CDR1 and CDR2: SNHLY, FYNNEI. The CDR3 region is CASSDGQGSTDTQYF. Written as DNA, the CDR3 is TGTGCCAGCAGTGATGGGCAGGGGTCCACAGATACGCAGTATTTT.

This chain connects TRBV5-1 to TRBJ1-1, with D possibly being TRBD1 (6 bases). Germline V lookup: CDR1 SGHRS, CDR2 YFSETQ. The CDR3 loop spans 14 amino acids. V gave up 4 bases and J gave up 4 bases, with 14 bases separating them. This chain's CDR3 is CASSQTTGTTEAFF. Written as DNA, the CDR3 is TGCGCCAGCAGCCAGACAACAGGGACCACTGAAGCTTTCTTT.

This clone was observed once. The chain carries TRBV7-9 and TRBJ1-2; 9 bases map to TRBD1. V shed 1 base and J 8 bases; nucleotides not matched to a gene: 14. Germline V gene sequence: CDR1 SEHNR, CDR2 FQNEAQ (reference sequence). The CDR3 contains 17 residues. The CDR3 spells CASSLGQGLQGAYGYTF. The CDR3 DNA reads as TGTGCCAGCAGCTTAGGACAGGGGCTACAGGGGGCCTACGGCTACACCTTC.

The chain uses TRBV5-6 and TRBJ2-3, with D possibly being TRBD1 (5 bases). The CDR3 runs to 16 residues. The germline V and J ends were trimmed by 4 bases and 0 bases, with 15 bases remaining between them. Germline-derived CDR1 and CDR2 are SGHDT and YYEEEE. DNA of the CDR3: TGTGCCAGCAGCACTCCGGACACGACTAGCACAGATACGCAGTATTTT. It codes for CASSTPDTTSTDTQYF.

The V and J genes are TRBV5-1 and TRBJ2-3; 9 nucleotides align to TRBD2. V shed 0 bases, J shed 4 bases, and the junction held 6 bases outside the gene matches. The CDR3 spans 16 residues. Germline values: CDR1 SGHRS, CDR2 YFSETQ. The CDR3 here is CASSLAASGTSDTQYF. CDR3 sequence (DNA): TGCGCCAGCAGCTTGGCGGCTAGCGGGACTTCAGATACGCAGTATTTT.

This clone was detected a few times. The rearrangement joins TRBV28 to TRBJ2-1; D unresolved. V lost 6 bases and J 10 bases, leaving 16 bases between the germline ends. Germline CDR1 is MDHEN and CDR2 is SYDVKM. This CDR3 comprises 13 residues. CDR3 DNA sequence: TGTGCCAGCAGCCGCCCCCCAAGTAAGGAGCAGTTCTTC. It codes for CASSRPPSKEQFF.

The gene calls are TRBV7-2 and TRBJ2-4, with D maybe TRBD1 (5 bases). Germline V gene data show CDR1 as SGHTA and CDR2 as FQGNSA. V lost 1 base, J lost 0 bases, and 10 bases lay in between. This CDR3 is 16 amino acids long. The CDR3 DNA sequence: TGTGCCAGCAGCTTAGGGGGCAGCTTAGCCAAAAACATTCAGTACTTC. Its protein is CASSLGGSLAKNIQYF.

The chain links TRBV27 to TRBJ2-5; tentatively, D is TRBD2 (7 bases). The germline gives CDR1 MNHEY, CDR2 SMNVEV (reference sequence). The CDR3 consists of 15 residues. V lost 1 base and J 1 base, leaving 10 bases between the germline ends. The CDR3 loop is CASSLFGGRQETQYF. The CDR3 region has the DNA TGTGCCAGCAGTTTATTCGGGGGGCGCCAAGAGACCCAGTACTTC.

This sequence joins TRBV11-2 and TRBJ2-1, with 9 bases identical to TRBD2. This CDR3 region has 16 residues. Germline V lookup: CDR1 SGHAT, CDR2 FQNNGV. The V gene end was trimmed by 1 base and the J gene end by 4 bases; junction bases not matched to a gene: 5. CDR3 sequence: CASSLGLAGRYNEQFF. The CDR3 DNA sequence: TGTGCCAGCAGCTTAGGTCTAGCGGGAAGATACAATGAGCAGTTCTTC.

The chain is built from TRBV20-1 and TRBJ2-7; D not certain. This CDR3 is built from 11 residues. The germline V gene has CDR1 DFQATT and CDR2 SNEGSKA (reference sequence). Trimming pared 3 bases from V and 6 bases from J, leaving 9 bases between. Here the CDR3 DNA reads TGCAGTGCTAGCCCCTCGCGCGAGCAGTACTTC. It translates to CSASPSREQYF.

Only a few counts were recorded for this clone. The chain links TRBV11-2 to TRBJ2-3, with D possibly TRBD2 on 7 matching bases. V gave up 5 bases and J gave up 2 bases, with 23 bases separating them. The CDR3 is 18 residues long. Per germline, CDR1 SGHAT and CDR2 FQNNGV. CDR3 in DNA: TGTGCCAGCAGCCTTAGGGGGGGCGTCCTACAGAACACAGATACGCAGTATTTT. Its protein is CASSLRGGVLQNTDTQYF.

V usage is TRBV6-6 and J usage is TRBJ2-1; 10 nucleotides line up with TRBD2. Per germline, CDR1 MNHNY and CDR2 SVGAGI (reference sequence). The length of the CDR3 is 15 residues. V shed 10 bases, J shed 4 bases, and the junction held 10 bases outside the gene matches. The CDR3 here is CATRSGRSIYNEQFF. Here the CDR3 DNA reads TGTGCCACTCGTAGCGGGAGGTCTATTTACAATGAGCAGTTCTTC.

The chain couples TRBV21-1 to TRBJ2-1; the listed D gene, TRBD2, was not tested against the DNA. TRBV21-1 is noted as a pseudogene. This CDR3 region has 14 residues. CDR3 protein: CASSLKEPPFVQFF. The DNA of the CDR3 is TGTGCCAGCAGCTTAAAGGAGCCCCCATTCGTGCAGTTCTTC.

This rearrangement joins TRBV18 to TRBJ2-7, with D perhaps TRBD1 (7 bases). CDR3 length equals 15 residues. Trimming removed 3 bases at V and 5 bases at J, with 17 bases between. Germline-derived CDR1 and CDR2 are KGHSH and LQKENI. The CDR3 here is CASSPMSSGGNEQYF. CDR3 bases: TGTGCCAGCTCACCGATGAGCTCAGGGGGGAACGAGCAGTACTTC.

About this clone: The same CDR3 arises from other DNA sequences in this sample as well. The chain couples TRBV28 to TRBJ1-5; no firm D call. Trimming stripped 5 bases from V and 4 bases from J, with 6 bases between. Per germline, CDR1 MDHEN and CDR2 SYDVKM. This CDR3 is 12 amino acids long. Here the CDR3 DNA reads TGTGCCAGCAGTCTACCGAATCAGCCCCAGCATTTT. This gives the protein CASSLPNQPQHF.

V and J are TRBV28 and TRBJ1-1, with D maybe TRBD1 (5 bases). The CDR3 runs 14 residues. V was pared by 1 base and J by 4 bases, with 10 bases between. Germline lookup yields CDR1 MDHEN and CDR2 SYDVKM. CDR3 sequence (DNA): TGTGCCAGCAGTTTATTCGGGACTACCACTGAAGCTTTCTTT. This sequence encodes CASSLFGTTTEAFF.

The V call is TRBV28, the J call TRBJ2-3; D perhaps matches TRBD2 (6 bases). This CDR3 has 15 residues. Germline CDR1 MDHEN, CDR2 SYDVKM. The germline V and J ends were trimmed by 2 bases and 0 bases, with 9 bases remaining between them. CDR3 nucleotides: TGTGCCAGCAGTTTAGGCGGGGTCAGCACAGATACGCAGTATTTT. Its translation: CASSLGGVSTDTQYF.